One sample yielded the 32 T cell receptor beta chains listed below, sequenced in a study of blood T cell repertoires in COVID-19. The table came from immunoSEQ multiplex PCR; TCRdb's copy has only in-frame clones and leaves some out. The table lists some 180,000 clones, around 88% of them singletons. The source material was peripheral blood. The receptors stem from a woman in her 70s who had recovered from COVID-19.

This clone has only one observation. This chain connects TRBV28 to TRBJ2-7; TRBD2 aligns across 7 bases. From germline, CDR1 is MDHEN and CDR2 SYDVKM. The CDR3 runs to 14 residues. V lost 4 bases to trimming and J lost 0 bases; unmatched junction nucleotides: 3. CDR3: CASSSGTISYEQYF. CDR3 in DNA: TGTGCCAGCAGTTCTGGGACTATCTCCTACGAGCAGTACTTC.

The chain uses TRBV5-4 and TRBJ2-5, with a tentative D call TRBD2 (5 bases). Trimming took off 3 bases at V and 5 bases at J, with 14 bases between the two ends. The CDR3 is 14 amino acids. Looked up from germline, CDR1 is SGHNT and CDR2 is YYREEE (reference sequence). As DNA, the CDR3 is TGTGCCAGCAGCTCCCCGCGGGCGGTGGAGACCCAGTACTTC. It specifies CASSSPRAVETQYF.

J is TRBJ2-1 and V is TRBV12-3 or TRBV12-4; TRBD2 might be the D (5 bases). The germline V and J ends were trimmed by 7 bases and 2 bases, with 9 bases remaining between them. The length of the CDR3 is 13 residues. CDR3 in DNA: TGTGCCAGCACCCCCGGGGCCTACAATGAGCAGTTCTTC. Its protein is CASTPGAYNEQFF.

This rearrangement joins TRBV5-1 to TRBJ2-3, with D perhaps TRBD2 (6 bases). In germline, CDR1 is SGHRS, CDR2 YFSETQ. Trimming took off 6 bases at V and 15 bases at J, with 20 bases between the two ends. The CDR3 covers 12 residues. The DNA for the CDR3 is TGCGCCAGCACCCGGCGGGGTAACGAGATATATTTT. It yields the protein CASTRRGNEIYF. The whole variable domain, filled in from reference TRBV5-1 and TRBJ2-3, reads KAGVTQTPRYLIKTRGQQVTLSCSPISGHRSVSWYQQTPGQGLQFLFEYFSETQRNKGNFPGRFSGRQFSNSRSEMNVSTLELGDSALYLCASTRRGNEIYFGPGTRLTVL.

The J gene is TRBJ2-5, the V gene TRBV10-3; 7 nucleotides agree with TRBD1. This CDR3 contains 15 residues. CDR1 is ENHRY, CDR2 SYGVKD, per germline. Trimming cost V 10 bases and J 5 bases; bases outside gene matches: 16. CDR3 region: CATPGTVDILETQYF. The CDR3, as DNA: TGTGCCACCCCCGGGACAGTAGACATTCTTGAGACCCAGTACTTC.

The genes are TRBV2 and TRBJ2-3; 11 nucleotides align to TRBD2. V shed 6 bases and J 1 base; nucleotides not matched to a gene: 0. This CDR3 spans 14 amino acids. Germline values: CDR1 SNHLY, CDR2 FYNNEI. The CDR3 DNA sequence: TGTGCCAGCAGACTAGCGGGGGGCACAGATACGCAGTATTTT. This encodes CASRLAGGTDTQYF.

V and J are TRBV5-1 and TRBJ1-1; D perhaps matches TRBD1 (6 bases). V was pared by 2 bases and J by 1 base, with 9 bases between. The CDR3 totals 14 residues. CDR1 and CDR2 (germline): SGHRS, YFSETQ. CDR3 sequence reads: CASSFDRSNTEAFF. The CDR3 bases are TGCGCCAGCAGCTTCGACAGGTCGAACACTGAAGCTTTCTTT.

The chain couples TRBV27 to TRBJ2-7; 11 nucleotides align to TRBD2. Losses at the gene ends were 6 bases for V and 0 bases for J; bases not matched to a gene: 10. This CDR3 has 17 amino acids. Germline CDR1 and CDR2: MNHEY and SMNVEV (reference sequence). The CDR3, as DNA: TGTGCCAGCAGGGCCCCTAGCGGGAGGCCCACCTCCTACGAGCAGTACTTC. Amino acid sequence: CASRAPSGRPTSYEQYF.

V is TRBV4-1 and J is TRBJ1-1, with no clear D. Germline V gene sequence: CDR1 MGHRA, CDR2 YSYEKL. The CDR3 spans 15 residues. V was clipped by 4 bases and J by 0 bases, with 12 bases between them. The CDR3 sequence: CASSPRGRLNTEAFF. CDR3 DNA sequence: TGCGCCAGCAGCCCACGCGGGCGGTTGAACACTGAAGCTTTCTTT.

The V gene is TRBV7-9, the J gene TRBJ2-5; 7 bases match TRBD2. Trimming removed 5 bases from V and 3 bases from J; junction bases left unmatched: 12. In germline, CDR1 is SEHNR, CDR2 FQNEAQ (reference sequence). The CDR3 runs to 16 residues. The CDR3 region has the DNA TGTGCCAGCAGCCCCCCTGGGGTGGCGGGGGAAGAGACCCAGTACTTC. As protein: CASSPPGVAGEETQYF. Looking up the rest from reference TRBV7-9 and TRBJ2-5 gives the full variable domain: DTGVSQNPRHKITKRGQNVTFRCDPISEHNRLYWYRQTLGQGPEFLTYFQNEAQLEKSRLLSDRFSAERPKGSFSTLEIQRTEQGDSAMYLCASSPPGVAGEETQYFGPGTRLLVL.

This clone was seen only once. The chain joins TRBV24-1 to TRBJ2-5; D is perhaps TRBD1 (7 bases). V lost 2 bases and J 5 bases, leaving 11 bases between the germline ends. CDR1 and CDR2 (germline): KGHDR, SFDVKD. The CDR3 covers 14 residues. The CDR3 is CATSDSGDSETQYF. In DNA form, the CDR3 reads TGTGCCACCAGTGATTCGGGGGACAGTGAGACCCAGTACTTC.

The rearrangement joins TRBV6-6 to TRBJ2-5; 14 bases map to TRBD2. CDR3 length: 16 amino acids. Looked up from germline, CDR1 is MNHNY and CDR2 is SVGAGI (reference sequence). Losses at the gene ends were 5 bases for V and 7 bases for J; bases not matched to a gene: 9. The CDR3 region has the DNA TGTGCCAGCAGTGCCCAGACTAGCGGGGGGGCGGGGACCCAGTACTTC. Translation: CASSAQTSGGAGTQYF.

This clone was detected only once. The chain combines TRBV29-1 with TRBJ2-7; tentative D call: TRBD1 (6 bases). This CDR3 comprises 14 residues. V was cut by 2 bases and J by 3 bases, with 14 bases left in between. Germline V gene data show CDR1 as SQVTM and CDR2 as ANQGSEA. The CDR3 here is CSVESRTGHYEQYF. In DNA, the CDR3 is TGCAGCGTTGAATCTAGGACGGGACACTACGAGCAGTACTTC.

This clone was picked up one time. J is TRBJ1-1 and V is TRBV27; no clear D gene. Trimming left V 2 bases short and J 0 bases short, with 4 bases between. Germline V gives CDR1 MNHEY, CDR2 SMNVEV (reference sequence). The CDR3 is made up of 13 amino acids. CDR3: CASSLEVNTEAFF. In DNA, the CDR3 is TGTGCCAGCAGTTTAGAGGTGAACACTGAAGCTTTCTTT.

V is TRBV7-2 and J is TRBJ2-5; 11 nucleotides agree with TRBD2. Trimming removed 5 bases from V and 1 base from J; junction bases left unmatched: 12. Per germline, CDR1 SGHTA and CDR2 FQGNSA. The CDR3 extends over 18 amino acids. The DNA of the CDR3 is TGTGCCAGCAGCCCCCCACCCGGGACTAGCGGCCTCCAAGAGACCCAGTACTTC. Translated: CASSPPPGTSGLQETQYF. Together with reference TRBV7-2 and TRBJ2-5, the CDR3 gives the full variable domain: GAGVSQSPSNKVTEKGKDVELRCDPISGHTALYWYRQSLGQGLEFLIYFQGNSAPDKSGLPSDRFSAERTGGSVSTLTIQRTQQEDSAVYLCASSPPPGTSGLQETQYFGPGTRLLVL.

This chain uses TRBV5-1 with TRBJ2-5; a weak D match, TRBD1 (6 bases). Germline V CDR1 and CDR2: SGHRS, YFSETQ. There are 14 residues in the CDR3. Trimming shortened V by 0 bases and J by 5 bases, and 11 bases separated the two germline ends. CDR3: CASSLGQVDETQYF. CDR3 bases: TGCGCCAGCAGCTTGGGACAGGTGGACGAGACCCAGTACTTC.

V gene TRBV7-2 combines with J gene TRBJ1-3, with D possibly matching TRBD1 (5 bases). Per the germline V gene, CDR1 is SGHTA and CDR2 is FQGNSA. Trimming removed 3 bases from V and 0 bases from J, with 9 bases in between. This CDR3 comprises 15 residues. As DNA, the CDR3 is TGTGCCAGCAGCTTCAGGGCTAGCTCTGGAAACACCATATATTTT. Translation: CASSFRASSGNTIYF. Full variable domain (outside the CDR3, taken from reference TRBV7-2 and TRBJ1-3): GAGVSQSPSNKVTEKGKDVELRCDPISGHTALYWYRQSLGQGLEFLIYFQGNSAPDKSGLPSDRFSAERTGGSVSTLTIQRTQQEDSAVYLCASSFRASSGNTIYFGEGSWLTVV.

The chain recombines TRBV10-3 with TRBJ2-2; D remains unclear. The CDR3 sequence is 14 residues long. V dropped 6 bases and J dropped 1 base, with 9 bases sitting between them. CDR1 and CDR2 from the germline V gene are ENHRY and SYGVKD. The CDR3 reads CAISVPQNTGELFF. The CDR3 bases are TGTGCCATCAGCGTACCACAGAACACCGGGGAGCTGTTTTTT.

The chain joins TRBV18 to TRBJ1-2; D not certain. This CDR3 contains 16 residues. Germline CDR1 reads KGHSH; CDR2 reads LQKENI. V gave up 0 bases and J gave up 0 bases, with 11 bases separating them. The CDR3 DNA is TGTGCCAGCTCACCACCGTCATCCGGAGCTAACTATGGCTACACCTTC. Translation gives CASSPPSSGANYGYTF.

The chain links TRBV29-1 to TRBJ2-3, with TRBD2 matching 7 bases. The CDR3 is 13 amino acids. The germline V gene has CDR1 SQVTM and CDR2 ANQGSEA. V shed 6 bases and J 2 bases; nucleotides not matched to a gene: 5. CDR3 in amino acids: CSVAGTNTDTQYF. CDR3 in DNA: TGCAGCGTAGCCGGGACTAACACAGATACGCAGTATTTT.

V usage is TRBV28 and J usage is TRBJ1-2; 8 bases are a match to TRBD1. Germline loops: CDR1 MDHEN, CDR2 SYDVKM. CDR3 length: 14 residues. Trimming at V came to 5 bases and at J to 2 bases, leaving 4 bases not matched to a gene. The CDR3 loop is CASSTWTGNYGYTF. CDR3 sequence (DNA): TGTGCCAGCAGTACCTGGACAGGGAACTATGGCTACACCTTC.

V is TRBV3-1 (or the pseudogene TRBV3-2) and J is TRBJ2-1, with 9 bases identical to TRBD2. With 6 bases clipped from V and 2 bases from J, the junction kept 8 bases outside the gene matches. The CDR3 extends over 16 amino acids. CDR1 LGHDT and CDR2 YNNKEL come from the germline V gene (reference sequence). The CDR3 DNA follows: TGTGCCAGCAGAGGAGCGGGGGGCCCCCCCTACAATGAGCAGTTCTTC. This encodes CASRGAGGPPYNEQFF.

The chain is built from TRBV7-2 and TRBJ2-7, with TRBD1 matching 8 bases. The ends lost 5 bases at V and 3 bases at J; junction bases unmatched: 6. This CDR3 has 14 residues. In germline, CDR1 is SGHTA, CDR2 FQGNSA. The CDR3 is CASSAQTGGYEQYF. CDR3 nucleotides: TGTGCCAGCAGCGCCCAAACAGGGGGCTACGAGCAGTACTTC.

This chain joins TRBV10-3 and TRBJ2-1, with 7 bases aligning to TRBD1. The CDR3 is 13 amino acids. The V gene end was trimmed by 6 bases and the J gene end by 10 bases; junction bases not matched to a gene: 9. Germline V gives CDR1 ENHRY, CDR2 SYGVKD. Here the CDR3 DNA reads TGTGCCATCAGCAAAACAGGGGTTGGGGAGCAGTTCTTC. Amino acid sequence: CAISKTGVGEQFF.

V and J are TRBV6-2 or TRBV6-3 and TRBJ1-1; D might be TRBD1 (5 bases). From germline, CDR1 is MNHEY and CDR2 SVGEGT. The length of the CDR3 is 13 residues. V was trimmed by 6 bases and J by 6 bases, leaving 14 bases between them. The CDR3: CASSRDRSPEAFF. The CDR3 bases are TGTGCCAGCAGCCGTGACAGAAGCCCTGAAGCTTTCTTT.

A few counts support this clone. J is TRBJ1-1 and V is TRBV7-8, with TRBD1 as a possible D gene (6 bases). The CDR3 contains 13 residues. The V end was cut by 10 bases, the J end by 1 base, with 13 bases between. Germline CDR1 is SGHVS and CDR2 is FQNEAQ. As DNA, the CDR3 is TGTGCCACCCCAGGGGACGGGAACACTGAAGCTTTCTTT. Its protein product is CATPGDGNTEAFF. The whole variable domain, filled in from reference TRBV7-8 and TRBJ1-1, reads GAGVSQSPRYKVAKRGQDVALRCDPISGHVSLFWYQQALGQGPEFLTYFQNEAQLDKSGLPSDRFFAERPEGSVSTLKIQRTQQEDSAVYLCATPGDGNTEAFFGQGTRLTVV.

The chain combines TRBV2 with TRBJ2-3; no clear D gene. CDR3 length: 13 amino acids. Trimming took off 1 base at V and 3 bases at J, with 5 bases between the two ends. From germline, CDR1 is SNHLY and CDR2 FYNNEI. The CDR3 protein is CASSEERTDTQYF. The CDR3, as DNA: TGTGCCAGCAGTGAAGAACGGACAGATACGCAGTATTTT.

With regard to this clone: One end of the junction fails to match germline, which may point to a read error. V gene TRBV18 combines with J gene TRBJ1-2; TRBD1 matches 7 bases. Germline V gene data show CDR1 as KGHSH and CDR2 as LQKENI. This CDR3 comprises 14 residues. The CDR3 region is CAIARAPGQPHDLF. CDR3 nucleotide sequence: TGTGCCATCGCCCGGGCCCCGGGACAGCCACACGACCTCTTC.

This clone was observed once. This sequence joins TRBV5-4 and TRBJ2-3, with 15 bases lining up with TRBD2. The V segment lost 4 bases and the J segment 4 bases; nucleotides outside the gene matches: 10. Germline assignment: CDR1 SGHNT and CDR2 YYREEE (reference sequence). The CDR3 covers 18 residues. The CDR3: CASSPYGTSGGRADTQYF. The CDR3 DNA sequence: TGTGCCAGCAGCCCCTACGGGACTAGCGGGGGGAGGGCAGATACGCAGTATTTT.

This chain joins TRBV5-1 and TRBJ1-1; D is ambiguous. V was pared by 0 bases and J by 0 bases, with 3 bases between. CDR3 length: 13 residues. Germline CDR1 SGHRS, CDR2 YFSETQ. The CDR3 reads CASSLGMNTEAFF. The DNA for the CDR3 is TGCGCCAGCAGCTTGGGTATGAACACTGAAGCTTTCTTT.

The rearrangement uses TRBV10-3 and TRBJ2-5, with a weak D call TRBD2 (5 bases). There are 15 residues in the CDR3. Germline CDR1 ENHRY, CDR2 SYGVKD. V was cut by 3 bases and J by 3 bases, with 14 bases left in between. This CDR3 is CAISDRADYKETQYF. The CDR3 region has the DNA TGTGCCATCAGTGATCGGGCAGACTACAAAGAGACCCAGTACTTC.

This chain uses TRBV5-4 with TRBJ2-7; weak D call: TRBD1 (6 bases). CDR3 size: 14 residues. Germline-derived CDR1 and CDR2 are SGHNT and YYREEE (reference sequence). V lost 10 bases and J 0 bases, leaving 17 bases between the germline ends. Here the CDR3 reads CASSDSPSSYEQYF. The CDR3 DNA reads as TGTGCCTCATCGGACAGTCCTAGCTCCTACGAGCAGTACTTC.